What follows are 14 T cell receptor beta chains derived from one specimen sequenced in a study of blood T cells in healthy people across ages. Alongside a J-beta primer mix, a sample-barcoded 5' primer served in a second PCR lasting roughly 7 to 11 cycles. TCRdb called the 5' RACE reads again in MiXCR, with one record for every CDR3 protein. The sample lists 550,000 to 650,000 distinct CDR3 sequences, roughly 30% occurring once. Input material: blood. The origin of the receptors is a woman of 80 years or more in good health.

In this sample, this clonotype turned up many times. This chain uses TRBV6-2 or TRBV6-3 with TRBJ2-1; no definite D call. This CDR3 region has 12 residues. Germline assignment: CDR1 MNHEY and CDR2 SVGEGT. V was shortened by 5 bases and J by 12 bases, with 14 bases between the two germline ends. In nucleotides, the CDR3 is TGTGCCAGCAGTAGGCCGAACCGAGGGCAGTTCTTC. This translates into CASSRPNRGQFF.

This clonotype has a count of ten or more. The genes are TRBV7-2 and TRBJ2-7; D is undetermined. The CDR3 runs 13 residues. Per the germline V gene, CDR1 is SGHTA and CDR2 is FQGNSA. The V gene lost 0 bases and the J gene lost 6 bases, with 9 bases spanning the gap. For the CDR3, the DNA is TGTGCCAGCAGCTTAGCGGAACGGTTCGAGCAGTACTTC. Translating gives CASSLAERFEQYF.

This clonotype was observed a few times. This chain joins TRBV29-1 and TRBJ1-2; TRBD1 might be the D (5 bases). Germline V gene lookup returns CDR1 SQVTM and CDR2 ANQGSEA. The CDR3 contains 11 residues. Deletions cut 3 bases from V and 4 bases from J, with 6 bases between. The CDR3 spells CSVDQGYGYTF. The CDR3, as DNA: TGCAGCGTTGACCAGGGCTATGGCTACACCTTC.

The genes are TRBV29-1 and TRBJ2-5; D possibly corresponds to TRBD2 (5 bases). CDR1 and CDR2 from the germline V gene are SQVTM and ANQGSEA. The CDR3 has 12 residues. The CDR3 DNA is TGCATTGCCCTTGGCGGCGGGGAGACCCAGTACTTC. Translating it yields CIALGGGETQYF.

This clonotype was observed at least ten times. The J gene is TRBJ2-7, the V gene TRBV10-3; 7 bases align to TRBD1. This CDR3 region has 12 residues. In germline, CDR1 is ENHRY, CDR2 SYGVKD. Losses at the gene ends were 11 bases for V and 2 bases for J; bases not matched to a gene: 6. The chain's CDR3 is CAAKTGTYEQYF. The CDR3 bases are TGTGCCGCCAAGACAGGGACCTACGAGCAGTACTTC.

V and J are TRBV20-1 and TRBJ1-2, with D perhaps TRBD1 (5 bases). CDR3 length: 14 amino acids. V was shortened by 3 bases and J by 4 bases, with 15 bases between the two germline ends. The V gene's germline CDR1 is DFQATT and CDR2 SNEGSKA (reference sequence). CDR3 protein: CSASAQGIFYGYTF. In nucleotides, the CDR3 is TGCAGTGCTAGCGCCCAGGGTATATTCTATGGCTACACCTTC.

As regards this clonotype: A single base separates this from a much larger clone, so it may be a read error. V and J are TRBV5-1 and TRBJ2-7; D is unclear. The CDR3 length is 14 residues. From germline, CDR1 is SGHRS and CDR2 YFSETQ. V lost 1 base to trimming and J lost 7 bases, with 15 bases between them. CDR3 nucleotides: TGCGCCAGCAGCTTGCAGACGAGCTCCAATGAGCAGTACTTC. It codes for CASSLQTSSNEQYF.

The sample holds many counts of this clonotype. This rearrangement joins TRBV6-1 to TRBJ2-5; 11 bases map to TRBD2. Germline trimming cut 1 base from V and 5 bases from J; bases unmatched to any gene: 9. Germline loops: CDR1 MNHNS, CDR2 SASEGT. The CDR3 has 17 residues. The CDR3 spells CASSEGVAGGLRETQYF. CDR3 in DNA: TGTGCCAGCAGTGAAGGGGTAGCGGGGGGGCTGCGGGAGACCCAGTACTTC.

This clonotype was seen repeatedly, ten times or more. The chain employs TRBV30 and TRBJ2-3; no clear D gene. The CDR3 covers 12 residues. The germline V gene has CDR1 GTSNPN and CDR2 SVGIG (reference sequence). The V end lost 1 base, the J end lost 5 bases, and 7 bases lay between the germline ends. The CDR3 DNA is TGTGCCTGGAGTGGTCTGAGAGATACGCAGTATTTT. Encoded protein: CAWSGLRDTQYF.

The chain has TRBV5-1 and TRBJ2-7; no firm D call. The V and J ends lost 5 bases and 6 bases respectively, with 18 bases between them. The germline CDR1 and CDR2 sequences are SGHRS and YFSETQ. CDR3 length: 14 amino acids. The CDR3 sequence is CASRTDPGRPEQYF. The DNA of the CDR3 is TGCGCCAGCAGAACTGACCCCGGACGGCCCGAGCAGTACTTC.

There are many counts of this clonotype. This chain links TRBV5-1 with TRBJ1-2, with unresolved D. Trimming pared 0 bases from V and 7 bases from J, leaving 10 bases between. The CDR3 consists of 13 residues. CDR1 SGHRS and CDR2 YFSETQ come from the germline V gene. DNA of the CDR3: TGCGCCAGCAGCTTGGACGAGGGTTCTGGCTACACCTTC. This codes for CASSLDEGSGYTF.

This clonotype has at least ten counts. The chain employs TRBV28 and TRBJ2-7; D uncertain. The CDR3 totals 14 residues. Between the trimmed V and J ends, which lost 1 base and 3 bases, there was a span of 10 bases. The germline CDR1 and CDR2 sequences are MDHEN and SYDVKM. CDR3 bases: TGTGCCAGCAGTTTATCAGATTTCTTCTACGAGCAGTACTTC. Translating gives CASSLSDFFYEQYF.

A note on this clonotype: With a much larger clone just one base away, this may be a read error. The V call is TRBV6-1, the J call TRBJ1-1; TRBD1 aligns across 10 bases. The CDR3 extends over 17 amino acids. The trim removed 6 bases at V and 3 bases at J, leaving 13 bases unmatched. Germline V gene sequence: CDR1 MNHNS, CDR2 SASEGT. CDR3 protein: CASRATGGMKLHTEAFF. DNA of the CDR3: TGTGCCAGCAGGGCGACAGGGGGCATGAAGTTGCACACTGAAGCTTTCTTT.

V usage is TRBV5-6 and J usage is TRBJ2-5; TRBD1 is a possible D gene (5 bases). The closer fit of TRBJ2-1 to the DNA end suggests the J call may be wrong. Looked up from germline, CDR1 is SGHDT and CDR2 is YYEEEE. This CDR3 has 14 amino acids. Here the CDR3 DNA reads TGTGCCAGCAGCTTCCGACAGCTCCAAGAGACCCAGTTCTTC. This translates into CASSFRQLQETQFF.